This entry features one TCR beta chain sequence. Its matching antigen is unknown. Repertoires were generated with immunoSEQ multiplex PCR, while TCRdb's copy carries only in-frame clones and drops some. In the table there are about 70,000 clones, 84% of which are singletons. This record belongs to a study of T cell responses to AZD1222 COVID-19 vaccine. Study information: Second-dose timings of about 4 or about 12 weeks were pooled. Findings and caveats of the study: White British ancestry dominated among donors, who included more females, and clonal diversity was possibly underestimated. Recipients of two AZD1222 doses showed rising Spike-specific TCR breadth and depth.

The CDR3 contains 15 residues. The V end was cut by 5 bases, the J end by 3 bases, with 13 bases between. CDR1 is SEHNR and CDR2 is FQNEAQ in the germline V gene (reference sequence). This sequence originates from an adult in good health. The rearrangement uses TRBV7-9 and TRBJ1-4; D is unresolved. Specimen: peripheral blood, collected on day 0 of AZD1222 vaccination. CDR3 DNA sequence: TGTGCCAGCAGCCAAAACGGTCTGGCTAATGAAAAACTGTTTTTT. The encoded protein is CASSQNGLANEKLFF.